Presented here are 19 T cell receptor beta chains from one specimen sequenced in a study of human T cells and chemical hapten exposure. TCRdb called the RACE reads again in MiXCR, with one record for every CDR3 protein. In the table there are approximately 71,000 distinct CDR3 sequences, around 9.5% of which are singletons. Time point meaning: patch test 1, 2 weeks after DPC sensitization. Treatment specified: therapeutic diphenylcyclopropenone sensitization with weekly scalp DPC. This material consisted of whole blood, taken in connection with sensitization to the hapten diphenylcyclopropenone (DPC). The receptors were gathered from a woman aged 40 to 50 with alopecia areata. Some clones in this sample may be carry-over from other donors' samples.

This chain joins TRBV18 and TRBJ1-5; the match to TRBD1 covers 11 bases. This CDR3 has 14 amino acids. With V trimmed by 4 bases and J by 8 bases, 4 bases remained unmatched. The germline V gene encodes CDR1 KGHSH and CDR2 LQKENI. The CDR3: CASSLGTGGEPQHF. The CDR3 coding sequence is TGTGCCAGCTCACTGGGGACAGGGGGAGAGCCCCAGCATTTT.

This clonotype was seen ten or more times. V usage is TRBV4-3 and J usage is TRBJ2-1; weak D call: TRBD2 (6 bases). This CDR3 is 16 amino acids long. Germline V lookup: CDR1 LGHNA, CDR2 YSLEER. Between the trimmed V and J ends, which lost 0 bases and 3 bases, there was a span of 12 bases. The CDR3, as DNA: TGCGCCAGCAGCCAAGATCGGGACTTGATCTACAATGAGCAGTTCTTC. Translated, it gives CASSQDRDLIYNEQFF.

This clonotype was recorded a few times. The rearrangement uses TRBV7-2 and TRBJ2-3; tentatively, D is TRBD1 (6 bases). This CDR3 contains 13 residues. Germline CDR1 is SGHTA and CDR2 is FQGNSA. V lost 8 bases and J 2 bases, leaving 11 bases between the germline ends. The CDR3 DNA reads as TGTGCCAGCCTTCAGGGGACCACAGATACGCAGTATTTT. Protein product: CASLQGTTDTQYF.

This clonotype has only a few counts. V gene TRBV11-2 combines with J gene TRBJ1-5, with D possibly TRBD1 on 5 matching bases. The CDR3 covers 15 residues. The V end lost 5 bases, the J end lost 6 bases, and 17 bases lay between the germline ends. CDR1 SGHAT and CDR2 FQNNGV come from the germline V gene. CDR3 amino acids: CASSPDPLGAQPQHF. The CDR3, as DNA: TGTGCCAGCAGCCCTGACCCACTCGGGGCTCAGCCCCAGCATTTT.

This clonotype was picked up many times. The V call is TRBV10-3, the J call TRBJ1-5, with D uncertain. CDR1 and CDR2 (germline): ENHRY, SYGVKD. V was pared by 8 bases and J by 4 bases, with 12 bases between. The CDR3 loop spans 13 amino acids. The CDR3 spells CAISSADNQPQHF. In DNA, the CDR3 is TGTGCCATCTCGTCGGCAGATAATCAGCCCCAGCATTTT.

The table lists this clonotype with many counts. V and J are TRBV4-1 and TRBJ1-5; TRBD1 aligns across 7 bases. This CDR3 is built from 17 residues. J lost 4 bases, V lost 3 bases, and 12 bases had no gene match. Germline V gene data show CDR1 as MGHRA and CDR2 as YSYEKL. CDR3 loop: CASSQGPGQLKNQPQHF. The CDR3 bases are TGCGCCAGCAGCCAGGGACCGGGACAGCTGAAGAATCAGCCCCAGCATTTT.

This clonotype came up a few times. The chain has TRBV5-4 and TRBJ2-3; D remains unclear. Trimming shortened V by 0 bases and J by 4 bases, and 6 bases separated the two germline ends. The CDR3 loop spans 13 amino acids. The V gene's germline CDR1 is SGHNT and CDR2 YYREEE (reference sequence). The CDR3 DNA follows: TGTGCCAGCAGCTTGGACCGAGCAGATACGCAGTATTTT. Its protein is CASSLDRADTQYF.

This clonotype was seen repeatedly, ten times or more. The V and J genes are TRBV7-6 and TRBJ1-4; 8 bases map to TRBD1. With V trimmed by 3 bases and J by 0 bases, 0 bases remained unmatched. This CDR3 is built from 15 residues. CDR1 and CDR2 from the germline V gene are SGHVS and FNYEAQ. In nucleotides, the CDR3 is TGTGCCAGCAGCTTGACAGGGGCAACTAATGAAAAACTGTTTTTT. Residues: CASSLTGATNEKLFF.

The CDR3 DNA follows: TGCAGTGCCATCCACAAGGGGAACACTGAAGCTTTCTTT. Amino acid sequence: CSAIHKGNTEAFF. The chain recombines TRBV20-1 with TRBJ1-1; D not resolved. Trimming shortened V by 6 bases and J by 1 base, and 12 bases separated the two germline ends. Germline V CDR1 and CDR2: DFQATT, SNEGSKA (reference sequence). The CDR3 spans 13 residues.

In this sample, this clonotype turned up a few times. The chain employs TRBV15 and TRBJ1-3, with 8 bases aligning to TRBD1. V was pared by 3 bases and J by 7 bases, with 2 bases of the junction left unmatched. Germline-derived CDR1 and CDR2 are LNHNV and YYDKDF (reference sequence). The CDR3 sequence is 13 residues long. The CDR3 DNA is TGTGCCACCAGCAGGGACAGGGTGAACACCATATATTTT. Encoded protein: CATSRDRVNTIYF.

V usage is TRBV5-1 and J usage is TRBJ2-1, with D tentatively TRBD1 or TRBD2 (5 bases each). The germline CDR1 and CDR2 sequences are SGHRS and YFSETQ. The length of the CDR3 is 17 residues. V lost 0 bases, J lost 0 bases, and 13 bases lay in between. Written as DNA, the CDR3 is TGCGCCAGCAGCTTGGGGGTCAGGGAGAGCTCCTACAATGAGCAGTTCTTC. This gives the protein CASSLGVRESSYNEQFF. Filled out from reference TRBV5-1 and TRBJ2-1, the complete variable domain reads KAGVTQTPRYLIKTRGQQVTLSCSPISGHRSVSWYQQTPGQGLQFLFEYFSETQRNKGNFPGRFSGRQFSNSRSEMNVSTLELGDSALYLCASSLGVRESSYNEQFFGPGTRLTVL.

Many counts were recorded for this clonotype. V usage is TRBV10-2 and J usage is TRBJ1-5; unclear D gene. Trimming removed 1 base at V and 3 bases at J, with 25 bases between. From germline, CDR1 is WSHSY and CDR2 SAAADI. CDR3 length: 20 residues. CDR3 coding DNA: TGCGCCAGCAGTGAGTTGGACGGTAAAATTGAGCGTGGGTCCAATCAGCCCCAGCATTTT. Translating gives CASSELDGKIERGSNQPQHF.

This clonotype has a count of ten or more. The rearrangement joins TRBV2 to TRBJ2-3; 14 positions agree with TRBD2. Trimming cost V 4 bases and J 2 bases; bases outside gene matches: 8. The CDR3 covers 18 residues. CDR1 is SNHLY, CDR2 FYNNEI, per germline. The CDR3 DNA is TGTGCCAGCAGTGGACTAGCGGGGGGGCAATTTTTCACAGATACGCAGTATTTT. Protein sequence: CASSGLAGGQFFTDTQYF.

This chain joins TRBV10-3 and TRBJ2-5; unclear D gene. There are 11 residues in the CDR3. Germline lookup yields CDR1 ENHRY and CDR2 SYGVKD. V was shortened by 7 bases and J by 0 bases, with 3 bases between the two germline ends. CDR3 DNA: TGTGCCATCATGTACCAAGAGACCCAGTACTTC. It translates to CAIMYQETQYF.

Only a few counts were recorded for this clonotype. This chain connects TRBV4-3 to TRBJ2-2; TRBD2 matches 8 bases. The CDR3 is 18 residues long. CDR1 and CDR2 from the germline V gene are LGHNA and YSLEER. The V segment lost 4 bases and the J segment 0 bases; nucleotides outside the gene matches: 10. The CDR3 sequence: CASSRASRGEANTGELFF. The DNA for the CDR3 is TGCGCCAGCAGCCGGGCTTCGCGGGGGGAGGCGAACACCGGGGAGCTGTTTTTT.

Ten or more counts support this clonotype. The CDR3 region has the DNA TGTGCCAGCAGAGCAGGGAACTATGGCTACACCTTC. Its translation: CASRAGNYGYTF. The chain links TRBV28 to TRBJ1-2; D may be TRBD1 (5 bases). V lost 6 bases and J 2 bases, leaving 7 bases between the germline ends. The CDR3 runs to 12 residues. The germline gives CDR1 MDHEN, CDR2 SYDVKM.

Many counts were recorded for this clonotype. The chain carries TRBV10-2 and TRBJ1-4; D unresolved. CDR1 and CDR2 (germline): WSHSY, SAAADI. This CDR3 has 15 amino acids. The V and J ends lost 3 bases and 0 bases respectively, with 8 bases between them. The CDR3 spells CASSDRIPTNEKLFF. CDR3 in DNA: TGCGCCAGCAGTGACAGAATCCCAACTAATGAAAAACTGTTTTTT.

This clonotype was detected many times. The CDR3 loop is CASSFHPTADRISREVIQYF. CDR3 DNA: TGTGCCAGCAGCTTCCACCCAACCGCGGACCGGATTTCGAGGGAGGTCATTCAGTACTTC. This chain uses TRBV5-8 with TRBJ2-4; weak D call: TRBD2 (6 bases). Between the trimmed V and J ends, which lost 2 bases and 9 bases, there was a span of 33 bases. Germline V CDR1 and CDR2: SGHTS, YDEGEE. The length of the CDR3 is 20 residues.

This clonotype was counted ten times or more. V is TRBV28 and J is TRBJ2-7, with D possibly being TRBD1 (5 bases). Germline loops: CDR1 MDHEN, CDR2 SYDVKM. V shed 10 bases and J shed 3 bases, with 13 bases lying between them. This CDR3 spans 12 amino acids. The CDR3 loop is CATILGDYEQYF. CDR3 sequence (DNA): TGTGCCACCATATTAGGGGACTACGAGCAGTACTTC.